This T cell receptor beta chain was sequenced for a study of technical replicates of blood from a few donors. This table comes from immunoSEQ multiplex PCR, and its TCRdb copy is limited to in-frame clones, with some not included. The table includes about 61,000 clones, about 96% detected once. Sample: T cells isolated from PBMCs. The TCR comes from a human donor in good health.

In DNA, the CDR3 is TGTGCCATCAGCTTGGACAGGAACACTGAAGCTTTCTTT. Amino acid sequence: CAISLDRNTEAFF. The genes are TRBV10-3 and TRBJ1-1; possible D gene TRBD1, 6 bases. V lost 6 bases and J lost 1, with 9 bases in between. The germline gives CDR1 ENHRY, CDR2 SYGVKD. This CDR3 is 13 amino acids long.